This TCR beta chain came from a study of cytomegalovirus exposure and HLA in healthy donors. The PCR had 60 Vbeta and 13 Jbeta primers. The assay was immunoSEQ multiplex PCR, and TCRdb's table has in-frame clones only and misses some. The table shows 180,000 or so clones, with around three quarters occurring only once. A remark on this clone: What it binds is not known.

The trim removed 0 bases at V and 4 bases at J, leaving 11 bases unmatched. This CDR3 is 18 amino acids long. CDR1 is LGHNA and CDR2 is YNFKEQ in the germline V gene. Whole-study results and caveats: Highly shared sequence variants in one cluster were likely a sequencing artifact.

The V and J genes are TRBV4-2 and TRBJ2-1; 8 bases are shared with TRBD2. This sequence originates from a woman aged 30 to 39 in good health and CMV-seropositive. Sequencing was carried out using PBMCs. The CDR3 protein is CASSQESMVGGVYNEQFF. The DNA of the CDR3 is TGTGCCAGCAGCCAAGAGTCAATGGTCGGGGGGGTTTACAATGAGCAGTTCTTC.